This T cell receptor beta chain was recovered during a study of identical twins. Trimming removed 3 bases from V and 7 bases from J, with 13 bases in between. This CDR3 spans 14 amino acids. Germline values: CDR1 SGHTA, CDR2 FQGTGA. Template switching added a universal primer site, and cDNA bore unique molecular identifiers. TCRdb ran MiXCR on the 5' RACE reads and lists one entry per CDR3 protein. The sample lists hundreds of thousands of distinct CDR3 sequences, about 12% occurring once. The study's findings and limits: Zero-insertion analyses were open to partial confounding by invariant MAIT and iNKT cells. Out-of-frame sharing of TCR alpha in monozygotic twins was underestimated by models. Out-of-frame alpha sequences shared between twins exhibited an excess of low generation probability.

With regard to this clonotype: What it recognizes is unknown.

These data also formed part of another study, on yellow fever vaccine responses in identical twins.

The sample comprised PBMCs. The receptor was isolated from a woman younger than 35 in good health. V is TRBV7-3 and J is TRBJ2-1; D gene ambiguous. The CDR3 nucleotides are TGTGCCAGCAGCTTGGGCTTCCCTGGGAATGAGCAGTTCTTC. Translating it yields CASSLGFPGNEQFF. The full variable domain, its missing parts supplied by reference TRBV7-3 and TRBJ2-1, is GAGVSQTPSNKVTEKGKYVELRCDPISGHTALYWYRQSLGQGPEFLIYFQGTGAADDSGLPNDRFFAVRPEGSVSTLKIQRTERGDSAVYLCASSLGFPGNEQFFGPGTRLTVL.